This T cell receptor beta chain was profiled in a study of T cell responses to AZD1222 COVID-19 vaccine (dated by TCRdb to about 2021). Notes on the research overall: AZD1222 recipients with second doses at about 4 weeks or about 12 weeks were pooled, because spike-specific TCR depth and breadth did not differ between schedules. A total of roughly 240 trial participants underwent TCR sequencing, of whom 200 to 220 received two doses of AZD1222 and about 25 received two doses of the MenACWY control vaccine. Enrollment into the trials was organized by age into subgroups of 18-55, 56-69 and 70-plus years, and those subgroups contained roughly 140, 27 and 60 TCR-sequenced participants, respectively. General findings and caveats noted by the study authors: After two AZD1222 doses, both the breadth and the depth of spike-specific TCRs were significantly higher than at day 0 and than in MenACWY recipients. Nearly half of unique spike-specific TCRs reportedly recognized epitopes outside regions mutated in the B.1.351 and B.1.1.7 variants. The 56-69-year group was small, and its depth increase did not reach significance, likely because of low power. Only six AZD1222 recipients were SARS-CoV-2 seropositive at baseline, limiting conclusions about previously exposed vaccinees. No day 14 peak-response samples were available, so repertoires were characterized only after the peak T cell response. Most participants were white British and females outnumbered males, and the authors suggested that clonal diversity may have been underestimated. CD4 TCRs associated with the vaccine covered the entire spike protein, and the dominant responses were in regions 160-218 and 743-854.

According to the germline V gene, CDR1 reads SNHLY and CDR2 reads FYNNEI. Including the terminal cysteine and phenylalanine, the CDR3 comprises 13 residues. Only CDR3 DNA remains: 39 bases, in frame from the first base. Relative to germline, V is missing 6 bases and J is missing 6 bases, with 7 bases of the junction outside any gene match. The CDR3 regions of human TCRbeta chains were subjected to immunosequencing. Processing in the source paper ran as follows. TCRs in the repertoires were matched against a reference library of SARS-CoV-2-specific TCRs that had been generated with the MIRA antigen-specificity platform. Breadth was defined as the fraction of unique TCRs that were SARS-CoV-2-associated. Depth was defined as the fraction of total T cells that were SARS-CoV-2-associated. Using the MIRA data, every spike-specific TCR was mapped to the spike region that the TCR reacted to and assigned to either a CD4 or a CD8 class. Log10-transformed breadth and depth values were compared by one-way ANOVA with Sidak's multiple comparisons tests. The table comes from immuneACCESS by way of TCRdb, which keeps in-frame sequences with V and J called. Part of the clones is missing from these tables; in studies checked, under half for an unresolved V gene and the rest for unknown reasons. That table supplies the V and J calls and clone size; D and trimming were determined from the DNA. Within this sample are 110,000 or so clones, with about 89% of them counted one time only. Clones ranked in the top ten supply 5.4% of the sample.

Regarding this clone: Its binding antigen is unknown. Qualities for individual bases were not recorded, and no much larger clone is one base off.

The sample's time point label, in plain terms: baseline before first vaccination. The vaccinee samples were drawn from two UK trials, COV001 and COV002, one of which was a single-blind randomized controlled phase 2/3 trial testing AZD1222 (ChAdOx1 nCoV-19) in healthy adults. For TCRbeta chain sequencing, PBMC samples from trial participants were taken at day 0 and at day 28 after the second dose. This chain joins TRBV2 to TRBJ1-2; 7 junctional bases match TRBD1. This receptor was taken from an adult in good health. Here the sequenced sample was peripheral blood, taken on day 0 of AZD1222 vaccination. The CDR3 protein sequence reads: CASRLQGINGYTF. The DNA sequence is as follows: TGTGCCAGCAGACTACAGGGGATCAATGGCTACACCTTC.